This entry lists 9 T cell receptor beta chains sequenced from one sample in a study of blood T cell repertoires in COVID-19. Assay: immunoSEQ multiplex PCR; the TCRdb copy retains only in-frame clones and omits some. The table has about 250,000 clones, approximately 85% seen once. Sequenced sample: peripheral blood. These receptor sequences come from a man in his fifties or sixties with active or convalescent COVID-19.

The V call is TRBV3-1 (or the pseudogene TRBV3-2), the J call TRBJ2-2; 8 bases line up with TRBD2. Germline V lookup: CDR1 LGHDT, CDR2 YNNKEL (reference sequence). J was trimmed by 3 bases and V by 1 base; bases with no gene match: 7. The CDR3 sequence is 17 residues long. This CDR3 reads CASSQVGVAGYTGELFF. In DNA form, the CDR3 reads TGTGCCAGCAGCCAAGTTGGGGTAGCGGGATACACCGGGGAGCTGTTTTTT.

The CDR3 protein is CASGSSRYEQYF. Here the CDR3 DNA reads TGTGCCAGCGGCTCTTCACGGTACGAGCAGTACTTC. The rearrangement links TRBV7-2 to TRBJ2-7; D is unresolved. The V gene lost 8 bases and the J gene lost 4 bases, with 12 bases spanning the gap. CDR1 is SGHTA, CDR2 FQGNSA, per germline. This CDR3 is built from 12 residues.

In its sample, this clone was seen a few times. The V gene is TRBV7-3, the J gene TRBJ2-7; 10 bases are shared with TRBD2. Germline CDR1 reads SGHTA; CDR2 reads FQGTGA. CDR3 length equals 18 residues. With 1 base clipped from V and 0 bases from J, the junction kept 9 bases outside the gene matches. In DNA form, the CDR3 reads TGTGCCAGCAGCTTAAGTGGGACTAGCGCCGGATACTCCTACGAGCAGTACTTC. This encodes CASSLSGTSAGYSYEQYF.

V usage is TRBV27 and J usage is TRBJ2-7; D possibly corresponds to TRBD2 (6 bases). Trimming pared 3 bases from V and 4 bases from J, leaving 16 bases between. The CDR3 loop spans 15 amino acids. Germline CDR1 is MNHEY and CDR2 is SMNVEV (reference sequence). The CDR3 loop is CASSFAGRARYEQYF. CDR3 coding DNA: TGTGCCAGCAGTTTCGCGGGAAGGGCTAGGTACGAGCAGTACTTC.

As regards this clone: Other DNA sequences in this sample translate to the same CDR3. V and J are TRBV30 and TRBJ1-1; possible D gene TRBD1, 6 bases. Trimming took off 2 bases at V and 1 base at J, with 8 bases between the two ends. This CDR3 has 13 residues. Germline V gene lookup returns CDR1 GTSNPN and CDR2 SVGIG (reference sequence). As DNA, the CDR3 is TGTGCCTGGAGTAGGGGGGGGAACACTGAAGCTTTCTTT. Translation gives CAWSRGGNTEAFF.

The V gene is TRBV11-2, the J gene TRBJ2-3, with TRBD2 identical over 11 bases. CDR1 is SGHAT and CDR2 is FQNNGV in the germline V gene. With 5 bases clipped from V and 4 bases from J, the junction kept 8 bases outside the gene matches. The CDR3 contains 16 residues. CDR3 sequence reads: CASSLQLAGVPDTQYF. CDR3 nucleotide sequence: TGTGCCAGCAGCCTCCAACTAGCGGGAGTCCCAGATACGCAGTATTTT.

The V and J genes are TRBV27 and TRBJ2-3; 8 bases are shared with TRBD1. The CDR3 has 17 amino acids. Germline-derived CDR1 and CDR2 are MNHEY and SMNVEV (reference sequence). V lost 4 bases, J lost 0 bases, and 9 bases stayed unmatched. CDR3 amino acids: CASSSAQGAISTDTQYF. The CDR3 bases are TGTGCCAGCAGTTCCGCTCAGGGGGCAATTAGCACAGATACGCAGTATTTT.

The chain has TRBV30 and TRBJ2-7; D is unresolved. CDR1 GTSNPN and CDR2 SVGIG come from the germline V gene (reference sequence). The V end was cut by 0 bases, the J end by 2 bases, with 14 bases between. CDR3 size: 15 residues. The CDR3 DNA reads as TGTGCCTGGAGTGTGTTTGGCAGGAACACCTACGAGCAGTACTTC. As protein: CAWSVFGRNTYEQYF.

The chain is built from TRBV20-1 and TRBJ2-7; TRBD1 aligns across 9 bases. The CDR3 covers 14 residues. Germline values: CDR1 DFQATT, CDR2 SNEGSKA (reference sequence). V shed 3 bases and J 3 bases; nucleotides not matched to a gene: 6. The CDR3 protein is CSASSRDRDYEQYF. The CDR3 nucleotides are TGCAGTGCTAGTAGTCGGGACAGGGACTACGAGCAGTACTTC.